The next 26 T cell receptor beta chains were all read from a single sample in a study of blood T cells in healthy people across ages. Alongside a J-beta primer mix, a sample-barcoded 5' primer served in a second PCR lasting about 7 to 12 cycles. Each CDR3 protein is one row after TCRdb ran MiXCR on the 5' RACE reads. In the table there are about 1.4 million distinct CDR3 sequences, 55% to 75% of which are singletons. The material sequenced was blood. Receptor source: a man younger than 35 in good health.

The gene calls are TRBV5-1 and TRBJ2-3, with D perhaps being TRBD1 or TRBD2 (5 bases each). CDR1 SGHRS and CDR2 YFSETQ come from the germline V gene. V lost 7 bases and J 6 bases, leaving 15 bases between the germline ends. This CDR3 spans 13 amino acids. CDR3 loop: CASHYRGSDTQYF. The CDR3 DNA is TGCGCCAGCCACTACCGGGGCTCGGATACGCAGTATTTT.

In DNA form, the CDR3 reads TGTGCCAGCAGTGAAACTCTCGATTTCGGTTTTGCTGGCTACACCTTC. It yields the protein CASSETLDFGFAGYTF. The rearrangement links TRBV6-1 to TRBJ1-2; no clear D. The CDR3 totals 16 residues. CDR1 is MNHNS and CDR2 is SASEGT in the germline V gene. V was shortened by 2 bases and J by 7 bases, with 20 bases between the two germline ends.

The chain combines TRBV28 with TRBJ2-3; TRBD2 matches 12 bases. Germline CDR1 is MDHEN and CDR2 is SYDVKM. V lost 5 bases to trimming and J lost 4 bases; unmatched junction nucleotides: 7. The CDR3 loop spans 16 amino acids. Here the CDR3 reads CASSPMTSGRPDTQYF. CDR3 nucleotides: TGTGCCAGCAGTCCAATGACTAGCGGGAGACCAGATACGCAGTATTTT.

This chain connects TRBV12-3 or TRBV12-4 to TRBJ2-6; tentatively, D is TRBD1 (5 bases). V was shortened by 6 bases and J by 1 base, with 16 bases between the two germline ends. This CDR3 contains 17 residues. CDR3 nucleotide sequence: TGTGCCAGCAGCCGCGTAACTACAGGATCTGGGGCCAACGTCCTGACTTTC. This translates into CASSRVTTGSGANVLTF.

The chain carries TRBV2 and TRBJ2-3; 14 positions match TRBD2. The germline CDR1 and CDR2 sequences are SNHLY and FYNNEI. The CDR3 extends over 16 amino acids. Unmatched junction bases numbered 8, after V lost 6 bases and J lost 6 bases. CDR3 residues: CASRLPTSGGVDTQYF. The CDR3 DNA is TGTGCCAGCAGACTCCCGACTAGCGGGGGGGTGGATACGCAGTATTTT. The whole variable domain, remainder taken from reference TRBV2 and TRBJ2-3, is EPEVTQTPSHQVTQMGQEVILRCVPISNHLYFYWYRQILGQKVEFLVSFYNNEISEKSEIFDDQFSVERPDGSNFTLKIRSTKLEDSAMYFCASRLPTSGGVDTQYFGPGTRLTVL.

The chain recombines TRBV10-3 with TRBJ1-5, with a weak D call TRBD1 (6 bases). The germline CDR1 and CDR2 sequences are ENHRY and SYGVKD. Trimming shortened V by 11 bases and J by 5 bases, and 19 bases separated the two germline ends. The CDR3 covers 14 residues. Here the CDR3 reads CAARGHRAHQPQHF. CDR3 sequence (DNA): TGTGCCGCGAGAGGGCACAGGGCCCATCAGCCCCAGCATTTT.

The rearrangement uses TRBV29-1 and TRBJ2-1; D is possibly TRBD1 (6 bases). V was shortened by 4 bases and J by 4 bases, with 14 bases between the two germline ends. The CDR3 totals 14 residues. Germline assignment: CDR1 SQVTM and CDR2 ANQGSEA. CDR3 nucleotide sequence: TGCAGCGTTGTGCTCCTGAGGGGGTACAATGAGCAGTTCTTC. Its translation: CSVVLLRGYNEQFF.

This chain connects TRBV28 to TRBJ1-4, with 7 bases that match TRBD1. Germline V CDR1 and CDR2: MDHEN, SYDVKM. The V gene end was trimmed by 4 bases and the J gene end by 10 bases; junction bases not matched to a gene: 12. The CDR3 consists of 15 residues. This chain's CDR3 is CASSSRGLQGGKLFF. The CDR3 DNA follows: TGTGCCAGCAGTTCCAGAGGTCTCCAGGGGGGAAAACTGTTTTTT.

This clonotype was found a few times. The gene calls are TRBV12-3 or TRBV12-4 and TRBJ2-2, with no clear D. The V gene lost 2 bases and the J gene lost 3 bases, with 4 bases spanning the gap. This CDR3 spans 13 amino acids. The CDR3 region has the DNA TGTGCCAGCAGTTTAATGTACACCGGGGAGCTGTTTTTT. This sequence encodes CASSLMYTGELFF.

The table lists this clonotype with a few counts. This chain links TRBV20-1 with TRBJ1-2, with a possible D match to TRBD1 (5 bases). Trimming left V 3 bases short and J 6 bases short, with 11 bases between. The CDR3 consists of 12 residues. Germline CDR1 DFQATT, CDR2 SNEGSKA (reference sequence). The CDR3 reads CSARGGGDGYTF. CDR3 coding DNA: TGCAGTGCTAGGGGGGGAGGGGATGGCTACACCTTC.

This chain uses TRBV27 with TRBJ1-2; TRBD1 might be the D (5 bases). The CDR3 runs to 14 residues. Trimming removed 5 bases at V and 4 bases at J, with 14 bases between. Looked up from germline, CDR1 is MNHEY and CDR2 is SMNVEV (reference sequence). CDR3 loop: CASSPGTDIYGYTF. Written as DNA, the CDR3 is TGTGCCAGCAGTCCCGGGACTGATATCTATGGCTACACCTTC.

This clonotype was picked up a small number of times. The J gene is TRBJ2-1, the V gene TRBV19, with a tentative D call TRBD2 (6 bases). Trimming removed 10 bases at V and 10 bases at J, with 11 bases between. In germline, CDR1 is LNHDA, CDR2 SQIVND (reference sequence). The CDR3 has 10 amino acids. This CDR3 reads CATKGLEQFF. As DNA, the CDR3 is TGTGCCACGAAGGGACTCGAGCAGTTCTTC.

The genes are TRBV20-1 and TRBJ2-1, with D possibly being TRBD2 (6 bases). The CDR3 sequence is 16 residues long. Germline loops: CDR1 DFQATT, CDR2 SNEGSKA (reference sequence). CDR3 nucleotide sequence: TGCAGGGCGGTCGCAGGCGGGGCCAATTCCTACAATGAGCAGTTCTTC. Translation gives CRAVAGGANSYNEQFF.

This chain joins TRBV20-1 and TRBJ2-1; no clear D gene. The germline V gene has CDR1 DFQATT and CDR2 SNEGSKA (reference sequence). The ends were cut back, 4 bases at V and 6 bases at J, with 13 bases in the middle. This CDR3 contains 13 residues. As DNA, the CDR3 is TGCAGTGCTACTATAACCTTTAGCAATGAGCAGTTCTTC. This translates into CSATITFSNEQFF.

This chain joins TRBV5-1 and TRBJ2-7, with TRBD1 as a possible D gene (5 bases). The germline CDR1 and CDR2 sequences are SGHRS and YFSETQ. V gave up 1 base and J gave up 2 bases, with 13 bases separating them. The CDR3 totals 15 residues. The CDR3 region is CASSLRRQPTYEQYF. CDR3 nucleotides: TGCGCCAGCAGCTTGCGTCGACAGCCTACCTACGAGCAGTACTTC.

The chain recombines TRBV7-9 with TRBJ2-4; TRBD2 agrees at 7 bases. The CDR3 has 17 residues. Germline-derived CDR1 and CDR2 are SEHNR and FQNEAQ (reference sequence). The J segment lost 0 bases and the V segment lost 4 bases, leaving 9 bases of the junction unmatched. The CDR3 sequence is CASSSRDYILAKNIQYF. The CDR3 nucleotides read TGTGCCAGCAGCTCTCGGGACTATATTCTAGCCAAAAACATTCAGTACTTC.

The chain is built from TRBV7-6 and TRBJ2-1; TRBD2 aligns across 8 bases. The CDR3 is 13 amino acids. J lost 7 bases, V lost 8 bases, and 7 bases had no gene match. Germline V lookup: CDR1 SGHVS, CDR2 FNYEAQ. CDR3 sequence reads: CASSGGPTNEQFF. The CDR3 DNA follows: TGTGCCAGCTCGGGGGGGCCCACGAATGAGCAGTTCTTC.

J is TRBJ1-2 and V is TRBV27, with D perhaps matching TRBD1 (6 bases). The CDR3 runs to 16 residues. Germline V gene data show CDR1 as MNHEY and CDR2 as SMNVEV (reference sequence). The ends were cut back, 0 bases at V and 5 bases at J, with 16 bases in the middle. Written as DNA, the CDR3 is TGTGCCAGCAGTTTATCACGGGGGGCGAGTCGATATGGCTACACCTTC. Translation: CASSLSRGASRYGYTF.

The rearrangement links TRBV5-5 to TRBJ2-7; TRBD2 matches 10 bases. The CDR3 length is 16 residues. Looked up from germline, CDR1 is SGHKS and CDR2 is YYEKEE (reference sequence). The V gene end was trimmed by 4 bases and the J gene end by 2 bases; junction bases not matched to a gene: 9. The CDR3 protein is CASSPAGLASAYEQYF. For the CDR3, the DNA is TGTGCCAGCAGCCCGGCGGGACTAGCGTCCGCCTACGAGCAGTACTTC.

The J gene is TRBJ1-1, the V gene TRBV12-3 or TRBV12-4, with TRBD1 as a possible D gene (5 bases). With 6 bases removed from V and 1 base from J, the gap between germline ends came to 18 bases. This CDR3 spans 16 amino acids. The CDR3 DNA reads TGTGCCAGCAGCCCTACTAGCGGGGGGGGGAACACTGAAGCTTTCTTT. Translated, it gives CASSPTSGGGNTEAFF.

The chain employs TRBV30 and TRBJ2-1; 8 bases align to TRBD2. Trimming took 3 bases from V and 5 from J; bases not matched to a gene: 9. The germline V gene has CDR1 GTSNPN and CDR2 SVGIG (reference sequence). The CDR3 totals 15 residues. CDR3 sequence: CAWSPPDGRDNEQFF. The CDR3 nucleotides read TGTGCCTGGAGCCCCCCCGACGGGAGGGACAATGAGCAGTTCTTC. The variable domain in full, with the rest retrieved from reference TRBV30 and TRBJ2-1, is SQTIHQWPATLVQPVGSPLSLECTVEGTSNPNLYWYRQAAGRGLQLLFYSVGIGQISSEVPQNLSASRPQDRQFILSSKKLLLSDSGFYLCAWSPPDGRDNEQFFGPGTRLTVL.

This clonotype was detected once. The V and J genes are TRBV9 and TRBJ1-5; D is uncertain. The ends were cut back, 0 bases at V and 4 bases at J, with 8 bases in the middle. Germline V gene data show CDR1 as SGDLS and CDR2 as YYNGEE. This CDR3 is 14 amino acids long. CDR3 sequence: CASSVDQENQPQHF. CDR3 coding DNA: TGTGCCAGCAGCGTAGACCAGGAGAATCAGCCCCAGCATTTT.

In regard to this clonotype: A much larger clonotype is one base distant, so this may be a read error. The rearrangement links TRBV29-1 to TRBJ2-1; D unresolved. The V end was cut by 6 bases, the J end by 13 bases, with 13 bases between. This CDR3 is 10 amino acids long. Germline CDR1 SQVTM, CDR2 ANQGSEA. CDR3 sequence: CSVDPETQFF. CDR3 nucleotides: TGCAGCGTGGATCCAGAGACCCAGTTCTTC.

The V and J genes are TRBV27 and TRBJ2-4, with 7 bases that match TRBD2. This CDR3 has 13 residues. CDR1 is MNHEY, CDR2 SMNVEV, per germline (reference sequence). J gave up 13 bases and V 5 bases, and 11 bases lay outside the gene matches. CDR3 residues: CASSVGRTGEQYF. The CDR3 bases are TGTGCCAGCAGTGTCGGGAGGACGGGAGAGCAGTACTTC.

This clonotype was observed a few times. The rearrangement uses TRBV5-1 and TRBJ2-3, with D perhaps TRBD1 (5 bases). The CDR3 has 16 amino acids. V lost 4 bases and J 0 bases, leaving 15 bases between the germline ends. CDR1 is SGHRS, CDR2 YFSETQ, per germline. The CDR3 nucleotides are TGCGCCAGCAGCGCGGACACCCTTTTGAGCACAGATACGCAGTATTTT. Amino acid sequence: CASSADTLLSTDTQYF.

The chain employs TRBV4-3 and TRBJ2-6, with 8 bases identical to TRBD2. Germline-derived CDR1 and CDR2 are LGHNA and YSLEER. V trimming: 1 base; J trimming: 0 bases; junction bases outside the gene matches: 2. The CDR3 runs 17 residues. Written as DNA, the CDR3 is TGCGCCAGCAGCCAAGGAAGCGGGAGCTCTGGGGCCAACGTCCTGACTTTC. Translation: CASSQGSGSSGANVLTF.